This is a list of T cell receptor beta chains from one sample in a study of CD8 T cells in Susac syndrome. In TCRdb, the immunoSEQ multiplex PCR reads were re-called with MiXCR into one record per CDR3 protein. The profile shows roughly 140,000 distinct CDR3 sequences, nearly 95% of them singletons. The sequenced material came from CD8+ T cells from PBMCs. The receptors shown here come from a human donor in good health. CDR3s include the opening cysteine and the closing phenylalanine or tryptophan.

j_call,v_call,cdr3_aa
TRBJ2-6,TRBV6-5,CASSYFRSGSSNVLTF
TRBJ2-7,TRBV29-1,CSVETTYSYEQYF
TRBJ2-7,TRBV25-1,CASSAPGLNSPAF
TRBJ2-1,TRBV7-8,CASSLGNRHNEQFF
TRBJ1-2,TRBV27,CASSPRLDRDYGYTF
TRBJ2-1,TRBV5-1,CASSLEGGAYNEQFF
TRBJ2-1,TRBV28,CASSIDLEQFF
TRBJ2-7,TRBV13,CASSLAVYEQYF
TRBJ1-2,TRBV4-2,CASSHGGHYGYTF
TRBJ2-5,TRBV11-1,CASSLAGMGLETQYF
TRBJ1-2,TRBV9,CASSAGQSVYGYTF
TRBJ2-3,TRBV7-9,CASTPGVADTQYF
TRBJ2-7,TRBV20-1,CSARGTGALPIYEQYF
TRBJ2-3,TRBV12-3/TRBV12-4,CASTLGRGDGTDTQYF
TRBJ2-7,TRBV28,CASRATDRAPYEQYF
TRBJ2-1,TRBV7-9,CASSIGTSGPNNEQFF
TRBJ2-5,TRBV7-9,CASSWGEKETQYF
TRBJ2-4,TRBV5-4,CASSLWEVPIQYF
TRBJ2-5,TRBV7-9,CASSLGGFQETQYF
TRBJ2-2,TRBV9,CASSVSGTAGELFF
TRBJ2-7,TRBV24-1,CATSDFYEQYF
TRBJ2-5,TRBV9,CASSPYGNEETQYF
TRBJ2-5,TRBV25-1,CASRGEGRETQYF
TRBJ2-7,TRBV9,CASSGGDSSYEQYF
TRBJ2-7,TRBV27,CASSWTSGTYEQYF
TRBJ2-1,TRBV13,CASSWRLAGDNEQFF
TRBJ2-3,TRBV24-1,CATSDLPDRVTDTQYF
TRBJ1-2,TRBV9,CASSFSRVHGYTF
TRBJ2-7,TRBV29-1,CSVEVRGTIYEQYF
TRBJ2-7,TRBV20-1,CSAREMGGRDYEQYF
TRBJ2-1,TRBV29-1,CSVDTGSGRYNEQFF
TRBJ2-5,TRBV30,CAWSRRPGETQYF
TRBJ1-2,TRBV7-2,CASSSGFYGYTF
TRBJ2-4,TRBV29-1,CSVEVLLAKNIQYF
TRBJ2-7,TRBV24-1,CATSVGQLDHEQYF
TRBJ2-1,TRBV27,CASSKLAGDYNEQFF
TRBJ2-5,TRBV15,CATSPLIAVPREETQYF
TRBJ2-6,TRBV13,CASSLAPGLSGANVLIF
TRBJ1-1,TRBV29-1,CSARTALNTEAFF
TRBJ2-1,TRBV6-2/TRBV6-3,CASSLGTSANEQFF
TRBJ2-7,TRBV9,CASSVAQGYEQYF
TRBJ2-7,TRBV14,CASSQPGSSYEQYF
TRBJ2-3,TRBV24-1,CATSRTSGRAGGTDTQYF
TRBJ2-1,TRBV12-3/TRBV12-4,CASSSSGRAYNEQFF
TRBJ2-3,TRBV20-1,CSARVAYSNTDTQYF
TRBJ2-7,TRBV7-9,CASSFFGLDYEQYF
TRBJ2-7,TRBV27,CASSLTGGLAVVEQYF
TRBJ2-7,TRBV30,CAWSPGDEQYF
TRBJ2-7,TRBV20-1,CSARVNLQGLSYEQYF
TRBJ1-1,TRBV5-1,CASSFSTGRTEAFF
TRBJ2-7,TRBV27,CASSFGTGSYEQYF
TRBJ2-2,TRBV7-9,CASTPGQRNTGELFF
TRBJ2-7,TRBV4-3,CASSQDQGYEQYF
TRBJ2-7,TRBV20-1,CSARVVYEQYF
TRBJ1-1,TRBV25-1,CASSWGRETEAFF
TRBJ2-3,TRBV5-1,CASSFDEVTASTDTQYF
TRBJ2-5,TRBV7-2,CASSLTSGIKETQYF
TRBJ1-1,TRBV30,CAWSSTGSGEAFF
TRBJ2-7,TRBV3-1,CASNNPGQGAEQYF